This T cell receptor beta chain stems from a study of cytomegalovirus exposure and HLA in healthy donors. In the PCR, 60 Vbeta and 13 Jbeta primers were used. Data came from immunoSEQ multiplex PCR; TCRdb stores just in-frame clones and leaves some out. The sample lists 65,000 to 90,000 clones; nearly 80% were seen once. The sequenced sample was PBMCs. The clonotype comes from a middle-aged woman in good health and CMV-seropositive.

CDR3 sequence (DNA): TGTGCCAGTAGTATAGGAGGACAGGGCAATGAGCAGTTCTTC. Translated, it gives CASSIGGQGNEQFF. V usage is TRBV19 and J usage is TRBJ2-1; 8 bases fit TRBD1. This CDR3 has 14 amino acids. Germline CDR1 LNHDA, CDR2 SQIVND (reference sequence). V was clipped by 1 base and J by 6 bases; unmatched bases: 2.